This TCR beta chain comes out of a study of T-cell reconstitution after alpha-beta-depleted transplantation in children. A TCRbeta library incorporating unique molecular identifiers was prepared. TCRdb recomputed calls from the PCR reads with MiXCR, one row per CDR3 protein. The sample lists roughly 200,000 distinct CDR3 sequences; roughly 15% were seen once. This clonotype showed up many times. The CDR3 is 15 amino acids. With V trimmed by 5 bases and J by 4 bases, 7 bases remained unmatched. Sequenced here: PBMCs from the stem cell graft donor, sampled from the stem cell graft. This TCR was sampled from a human donor who donated a stem cell graft to a child with acute lymphoblastic leukemia. The chain combines TRBV12-3 or TRBV12-4 with TRBJ2-1; TRBD1 matches at 8 bases. The CDR3 region is CASSHQGARYNEQFF. The DNA of the CDR3 is TGTGCCAGCAGTCATCAGGGGGCCCGATACAATGAGCAGTTCTTC.